The clone carrying this T cell receptor (beta chain) is categorized as medium-sized (0.01 to 0.1%). The target antigen is unknown. The read is 3 residues too short to cover the CDR3 end, so that end is filled in from the germline J gene. Aged 9 to 64 years, CVID subjects averaged roughly 43 years old. For at least one year, all CVID subjects received replacement immunoglobulin. This sample was included in a study of T cell clonality in common variable immunodeficiency. Study results and caveats: In common variable immunodeficiency, TCR beta chains reportedly carried fewer deletions and N-nucleotide insertions. Links between repertoire features and CVID complications were heterogeneity-limited.

This table comes from immunoSEQ multiplex PCR, and its TCRdb copy is limited to in-frame clones, with some not included. The sample presents about 30,000 clones, none singletons. The CDR3 runs to 12 residues. Germline loops: CDR1 DFQATT, CDR2 SNEGSKA (reference sequence). With V trimmed by 7 bases and J by 5 bases, 1 base remained unmatched. Sequenced: peripheral blood mononuclear cells. The chain joins TRBV20-1 to TRBJ1-6, with 8 nucleotides matching TRBD1. This TCR was sampled from a human donor with common variable immunodeficiency. This CDR3 is CSEDRDNSPLHF. CDR3 DNA (partial): TGCAGTGAGGACAGGGATAATTCACCC.